This T cell receptor beta chain was recorded in a study of OX40 agonist ivuxolimab in advanced cancers. Generated by immunoSEQ multiplex PCR, the TCRdb table keeps only in-frame clones and is missing some. The sample yields tens of thousands of clones, around 90% seen once. Per the germline V gene, CDR1 is SQVTM and CDR2 is ANQGSEA. There are 14 residues in the CDR3. V lost 5 bases, J lost 3 bases, and 16 bases lay in between. This receptor was taken from an adult with an advanced solid tumor such as melanoma, head and neck, liver or kidney cancer. The V and J genes are TRBV29-1 and TRBJ1-1; D is perhaps TRBD1 (5 bases). The sample here was CD4+ or CD8+ T cells sorted from blood, taken in a trial of the OX40 agonist ivuxolimab. CDR3 sequence: CSVFAGGRDTEAFF. CDR3 nucleotides: TGCAGCGTTTTCGCCGGGGGGAGGGACACTGAAGCTTTCTTT. The full variable domain, rest sourced from reference TRBV29-1 and TRBJ1-1, is SAVISQKPSRDICQRGTSLTIQCQVDSQVTMMFWYRQQPGQSLTLIATANQGSEATYESGFVIDKFPISRPNLTFSTLTVSNMSPEDSSIYLCSVFAGGRDTEAFFGQGTRLTVV.